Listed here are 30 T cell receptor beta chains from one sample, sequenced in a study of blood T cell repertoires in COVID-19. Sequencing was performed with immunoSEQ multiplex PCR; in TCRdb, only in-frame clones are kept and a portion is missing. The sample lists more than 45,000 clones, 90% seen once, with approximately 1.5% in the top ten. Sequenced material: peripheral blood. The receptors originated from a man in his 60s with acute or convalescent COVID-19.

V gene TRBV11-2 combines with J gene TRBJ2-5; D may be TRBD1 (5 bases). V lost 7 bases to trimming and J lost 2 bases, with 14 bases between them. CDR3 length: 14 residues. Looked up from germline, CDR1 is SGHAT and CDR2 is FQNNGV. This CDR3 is CASTQFRQQETQYF. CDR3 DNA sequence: TGTGCCAGCACCCAGTTTCGACAGCAAGAGACCCAGTACTTC.

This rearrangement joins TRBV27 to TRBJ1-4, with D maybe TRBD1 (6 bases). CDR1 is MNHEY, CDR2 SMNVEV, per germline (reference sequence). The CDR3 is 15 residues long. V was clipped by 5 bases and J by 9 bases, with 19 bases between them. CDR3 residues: CASSLLGTRGKKLFF. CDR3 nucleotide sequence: TGTGCCAGCAGTCTGCTCGGGACAAGGGGAAAAAAACTGTTTTTT.

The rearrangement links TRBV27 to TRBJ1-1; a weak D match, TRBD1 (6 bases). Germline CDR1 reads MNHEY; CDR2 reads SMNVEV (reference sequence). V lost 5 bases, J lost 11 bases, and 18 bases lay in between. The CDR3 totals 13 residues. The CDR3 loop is CASSPWAGDAAFF. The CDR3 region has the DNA TGTGCCAGCAGTCCTTGGGCAGGGGACGCGGCTTTCTTT.

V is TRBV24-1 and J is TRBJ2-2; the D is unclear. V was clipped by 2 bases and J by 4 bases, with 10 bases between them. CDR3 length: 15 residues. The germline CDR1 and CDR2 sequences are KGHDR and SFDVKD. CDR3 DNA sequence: TGTGCCACCAGTGATTCCGTAGAAATCACCGGGGAGCTGTTTTTT. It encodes CATSDSVEITGELFF.

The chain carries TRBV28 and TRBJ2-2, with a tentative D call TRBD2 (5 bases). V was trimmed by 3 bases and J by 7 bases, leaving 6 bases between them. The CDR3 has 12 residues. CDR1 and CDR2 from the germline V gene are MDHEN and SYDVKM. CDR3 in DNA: TGTGCCAGCAGTTTGCGGGTCGGGGAGCTGTTTTTT. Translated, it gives CASSLRVGELFF.

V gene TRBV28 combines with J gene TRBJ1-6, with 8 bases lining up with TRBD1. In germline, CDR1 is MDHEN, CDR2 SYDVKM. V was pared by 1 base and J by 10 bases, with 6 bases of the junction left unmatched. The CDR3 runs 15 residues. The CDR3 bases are TGTGCCAGCAGTTTATTTCGACAGGGGCCATCACCCCTCCACTTT. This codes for CASSLFRQGPSPLHF.

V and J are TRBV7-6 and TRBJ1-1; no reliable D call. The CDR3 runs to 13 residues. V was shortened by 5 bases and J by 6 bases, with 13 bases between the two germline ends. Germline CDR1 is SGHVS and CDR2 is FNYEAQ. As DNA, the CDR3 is TGTGCCAGCAGCCGGCGACAAAACGCTGAAGCTTTCTTT. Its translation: CASSRRQNAEAFF.

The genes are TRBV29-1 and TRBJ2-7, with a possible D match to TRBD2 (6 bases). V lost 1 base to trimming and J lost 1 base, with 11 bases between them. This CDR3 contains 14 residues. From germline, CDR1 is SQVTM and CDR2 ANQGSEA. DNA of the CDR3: TGCAGCGTTGAAGGGTACGGGACTTCCTACGAGCAGTACTTC. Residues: CSVEGYGTSYEQYF.

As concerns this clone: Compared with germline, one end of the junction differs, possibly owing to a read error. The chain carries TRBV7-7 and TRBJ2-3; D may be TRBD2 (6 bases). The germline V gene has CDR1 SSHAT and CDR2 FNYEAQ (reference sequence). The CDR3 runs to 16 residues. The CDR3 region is CASSLGSGTSTDTQYF. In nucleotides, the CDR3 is TGTGCTAGCAGCTTAGGATCGGGGACTAGCACAGATACGCAGTATTTT.

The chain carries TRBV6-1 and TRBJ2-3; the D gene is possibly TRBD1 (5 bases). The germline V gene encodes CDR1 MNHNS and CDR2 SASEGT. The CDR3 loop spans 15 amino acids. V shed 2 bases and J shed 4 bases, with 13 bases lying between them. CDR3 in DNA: TGTGCCAGCAGTGAACAAAAGGGGATCCCAGATACGCAGTATTTT. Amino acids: CASSEQKGIPDTQYF.

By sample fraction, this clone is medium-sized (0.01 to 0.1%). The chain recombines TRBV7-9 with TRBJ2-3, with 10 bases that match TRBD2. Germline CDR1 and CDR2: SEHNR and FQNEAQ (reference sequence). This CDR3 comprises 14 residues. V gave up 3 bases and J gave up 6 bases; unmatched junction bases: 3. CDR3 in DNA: TGTGCCAGCAGCTTCTCGGGACTAGCGGATACGCAGTATTTT. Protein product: CASSFSGLADTQYF.

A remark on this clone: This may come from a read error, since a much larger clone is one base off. CDR3 coding DNA: TGCAGCTTCTCCGGGACTAGCGGGGCCTACAAGCAGTACTTC. It specifies CSFSGTSGAYKQYF. The rearrangement joins TRBV29-1 to TRBJ2-7, with 13 bases aligning to TRBD2. CDR1 is SQVTM and CDR2 is ANQGSEA in the germline V gene. The CDR3 spans 14 residues.

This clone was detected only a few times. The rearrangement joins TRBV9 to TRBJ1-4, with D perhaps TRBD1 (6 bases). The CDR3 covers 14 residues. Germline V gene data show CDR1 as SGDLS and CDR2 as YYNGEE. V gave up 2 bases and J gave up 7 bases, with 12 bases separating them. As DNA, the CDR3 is TGTGCCAGCAGCGTGGACAGTAGGGGTGAAAAACTGTTTTTT. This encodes CASSVDSRGEKLFF.

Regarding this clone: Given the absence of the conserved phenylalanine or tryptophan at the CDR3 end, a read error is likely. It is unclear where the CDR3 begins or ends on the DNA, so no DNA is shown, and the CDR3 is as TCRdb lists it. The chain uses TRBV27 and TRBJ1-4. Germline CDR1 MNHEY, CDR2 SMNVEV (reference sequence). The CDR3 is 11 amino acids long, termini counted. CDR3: CASSPPGLPFS.

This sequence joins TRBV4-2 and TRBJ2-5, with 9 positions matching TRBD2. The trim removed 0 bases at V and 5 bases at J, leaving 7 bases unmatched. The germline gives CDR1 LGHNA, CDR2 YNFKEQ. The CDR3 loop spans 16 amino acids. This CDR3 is CASSQEWGSGSETQYF. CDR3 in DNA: TGTGCCAGCAGCCAAGAGTGGGGTAGCGGGAGTGAGACCCAGTACTTC.

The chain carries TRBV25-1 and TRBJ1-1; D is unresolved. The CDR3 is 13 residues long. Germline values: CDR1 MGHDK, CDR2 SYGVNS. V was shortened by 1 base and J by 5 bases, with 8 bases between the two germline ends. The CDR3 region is CASSEWTGTEAFF. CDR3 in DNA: TGTGCCAGCAGTGAATGGACGGGGACTGAAGCTTTCTTT. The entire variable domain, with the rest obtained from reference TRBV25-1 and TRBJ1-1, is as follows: EADIYQTPRYLVIGTGKKITLECSQTMGHDKMYWYQQDPGMELHLIHYSYGVNSTEKGDLSSESTVSRIRTEHFPLTLESARPSHTSQYLCASSEWTGTEAFFGQGTRLTVV.

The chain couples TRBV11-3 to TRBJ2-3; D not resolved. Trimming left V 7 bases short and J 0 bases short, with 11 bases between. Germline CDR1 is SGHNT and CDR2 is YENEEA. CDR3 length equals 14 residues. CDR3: CASTPSASTDTQYF. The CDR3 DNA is TGTGCCAGCACCCCGAGTGCTAGCACAGATACGCAGTATTTT.

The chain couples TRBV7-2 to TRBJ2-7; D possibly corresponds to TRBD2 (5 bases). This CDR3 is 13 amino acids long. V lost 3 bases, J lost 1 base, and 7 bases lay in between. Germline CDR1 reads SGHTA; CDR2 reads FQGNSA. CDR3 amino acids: CASSFRRSYEQYF. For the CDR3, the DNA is TGTGCCAGCAGCTTTAGGAGGTCCTACGAGCAGTACTTC.

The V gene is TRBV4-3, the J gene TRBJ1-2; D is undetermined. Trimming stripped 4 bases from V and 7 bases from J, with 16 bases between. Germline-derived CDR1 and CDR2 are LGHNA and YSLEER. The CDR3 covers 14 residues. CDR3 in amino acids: CASSPQLGVSGYTF. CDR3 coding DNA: TGCGCCAGCAGCCCCCAACTCGGGGTATCTGGCTACACCTTC.

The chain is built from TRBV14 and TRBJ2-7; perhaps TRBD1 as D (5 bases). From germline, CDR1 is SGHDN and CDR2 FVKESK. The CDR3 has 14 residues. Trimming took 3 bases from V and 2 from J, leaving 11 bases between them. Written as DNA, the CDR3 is TGTGCCAGCAGCCAGTACAGGACAACCTACGAGCAGTACTTC. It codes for CASSQYRTTYEQYF.

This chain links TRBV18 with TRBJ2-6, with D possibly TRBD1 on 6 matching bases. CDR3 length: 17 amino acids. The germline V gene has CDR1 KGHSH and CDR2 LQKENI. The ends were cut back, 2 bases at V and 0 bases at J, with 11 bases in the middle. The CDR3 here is CASSPGQPASGANVLTF. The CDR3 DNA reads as TGTGCCAGCTCACCAGGACAGCCAGCCTCTGGGGCCAACGTCCTGACTTTC.

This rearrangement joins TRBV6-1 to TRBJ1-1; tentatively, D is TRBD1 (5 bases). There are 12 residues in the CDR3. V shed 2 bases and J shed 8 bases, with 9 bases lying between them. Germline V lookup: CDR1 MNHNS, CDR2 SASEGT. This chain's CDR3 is CASSEQGLEAFF. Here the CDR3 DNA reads TGTGCCAGCAGTGAACAGGGATTAGAAGCTTTCTTT.

The CDR3 loop is CASSELAGGPNEQFF. The DNA of the CDR3 is TGTGCCAGCAGTGAACTAGCGGGAGGGCCCAATGAGCAGTTCTTC. The rearrangement uses TRBV6-4 and TRBJ2-1; TRBD2 matches at 13 bases. Germline loops: CDR1 MRHNA, CDR2 SNTAGT. The CDR3 totals 15 residues. With 3 bases clipped from V and 6 bases from J, the junction kept 2 bases outside the gene matches.

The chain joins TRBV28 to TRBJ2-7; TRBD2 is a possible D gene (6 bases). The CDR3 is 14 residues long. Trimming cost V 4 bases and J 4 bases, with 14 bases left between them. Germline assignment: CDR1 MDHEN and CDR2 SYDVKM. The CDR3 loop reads CASSSPGLVYEQYF. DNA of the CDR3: TGTGCCAGCAGTTCTCCGGGACTTGTTTACGAGCAGTACTTC.

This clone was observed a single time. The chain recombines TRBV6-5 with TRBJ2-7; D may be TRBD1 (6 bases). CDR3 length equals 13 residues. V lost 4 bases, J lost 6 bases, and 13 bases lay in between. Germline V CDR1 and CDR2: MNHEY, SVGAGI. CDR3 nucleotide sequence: TGTGCCAGCAGTTCCTCGACAGGCGGCGAGCAGTACTTC. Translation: CASSSSTGGEQYF.

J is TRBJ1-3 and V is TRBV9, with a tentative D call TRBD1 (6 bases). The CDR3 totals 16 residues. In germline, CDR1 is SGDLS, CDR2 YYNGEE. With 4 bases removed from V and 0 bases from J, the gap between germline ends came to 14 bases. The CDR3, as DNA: TGTGCCAGCAGCACCACACAGGGCACCTCTGGAAACACCATATATTTT. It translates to CASSTTQGTSGNTIYF.

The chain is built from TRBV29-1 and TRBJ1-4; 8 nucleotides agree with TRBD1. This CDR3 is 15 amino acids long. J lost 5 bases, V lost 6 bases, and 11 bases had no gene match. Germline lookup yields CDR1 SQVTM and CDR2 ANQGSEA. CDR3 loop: CSVGSTGAGNEKLFF. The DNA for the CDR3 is TGCAGCGTCGGCTCGACAGGGGCGGGCAATGAAAAACTGTTTTTT.

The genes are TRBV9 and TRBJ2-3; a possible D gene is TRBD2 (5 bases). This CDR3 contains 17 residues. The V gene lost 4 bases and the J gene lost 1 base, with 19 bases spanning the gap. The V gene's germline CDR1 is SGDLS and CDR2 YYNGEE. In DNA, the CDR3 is TGTGCCAGCAGCCCCCGGACCCTTCTCGGGGGCACAGATACGCAGTATTTT. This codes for CASSPRTLLGGTDTQYF.

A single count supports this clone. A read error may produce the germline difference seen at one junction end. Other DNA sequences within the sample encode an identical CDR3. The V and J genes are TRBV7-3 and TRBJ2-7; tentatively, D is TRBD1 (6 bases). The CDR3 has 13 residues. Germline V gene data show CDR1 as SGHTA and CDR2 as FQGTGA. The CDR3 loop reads CASSVAGAGEQYF. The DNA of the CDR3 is TGTGCCAGCAGCGTTGCTGGGGCAGGGGAGCAGTACTTT.

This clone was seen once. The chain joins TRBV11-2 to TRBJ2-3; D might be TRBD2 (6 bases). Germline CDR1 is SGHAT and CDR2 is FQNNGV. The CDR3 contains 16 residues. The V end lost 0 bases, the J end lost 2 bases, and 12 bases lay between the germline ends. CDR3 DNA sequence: TGTGCCAGCAGCTTAGATGCGGCGGGATACACAGATACGCAGTATTTT. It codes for CASSLDAAGYTDTQYF.